The 25 T cell receptor beta chains in this list originate from one sample, sequenced in a study of OX40 agonist ivuxolimab in advanced cancers. Sequenced by immunoSEQ multiplex PCR; TCRdb stores in-frame clones only, minus some. Of approximately 62,000 clones in the sample, approximately 91% were seen once. Sequences were derived from CD4+ or CD8+ T cells sorted from blood, sampled in a trial of the OX40 agonist ivuxolimab. These receptors were taken from an adult with an advanced solid tumor such as melanoma, head and neck, liver or kidney cancer.

This clone occurred a few times. This chain joins TRBV27 and TRBJ2-1; D is perhaps TRBD1 (5 bases). The CDR3 spans 15 residues. Germline V gene sequence: CDR1 MNHEY, CDR2 SMNVEV (reference sequence). V was cut by 0 bases and J by 2 bases, with 8 bases left in between. In DNA, the CDR3 is TGTGCCAGCAGTTTATCCAGGGAAACCTACAATGAGCAGTTCTTC. As protein: CASSLSRETYNEQFF.

The V and J genes are TRBV28 and TRBJ1-2; TRBD1 matches 7 bases. The CDR3 is 13 residues long. Trimming at V came to 5 bases and at J to 7 bases, leaving 7 bases not matched to a gene. Per germline, CDR1 MDHEN and CDR2 SYDVKM. CDR3 sequence reads: CASSPTGTPGYTF. CDR3 DNA sequence: TGTGCCAGCAGTCCGACAGGGACGCCTGGCTACACCTTC.

The chain uses TRBV7-9 and TRBJ2-2; the D gene could be TRBD1 or TRBD2 (5 bases each). CDR3 size: 14 residues. V lost 9 bases and J lost 7, with 18 bases in between. CDR1 SEHNR and CDR2 FQNEAQ come from the germline V gene (reference sequence). Here the CDR3 reads CASRPELGDGELFF. CDR3 DNA: TGTGCCAGTCGACCCGAACTAGGGGACGGGGAGCTGTTTTTT.

Notes on this clone: The junction and the germline gene differ at one end; a read error may be behind it. The chain employs TRBV5-4 and TRBJ1-2; TRBD1 matches at 10 bases. This CDR3 has 15 residues. Germline assignment: CDR1 SGHNT and CDR2 YYREEE (reference sequence). CDR3: CASSQGWGQGLGYTF. The CDR3 bases are TGCGCCAGCAGCCAAGGCTGGGGACAGGGGCTCGGCTACACCTTC.

The genes are TRBV5-1 and TRBJ1-5; TRBD1 matches at 7 bases. The CDR3 contains 14 residues. From germline, CDR1 is SGHRS and CDR2 YFSETQ. The V segment lost 4 bases and the J segment 3 bases; nucleotides outside the gene matches: 4. CDR3 sequence: CASSPTGNNQPQHF. DNA for the CDR3: TGCGCCAGCAGCCCGACAGGGAACAATCAGCCCCAGCATTTT. The whole variable domain, remainder taken from reference TRBV5-1 and TRBJ1-5, is KAGVTQTPRYLIKTRGQQVTLSCSPISGHRSVSWYQQTPGQGLQFLFEYFSETQRNKGNFPGRFSGRQFSNSRSEMNVSTLELGDSALYLCASSPTGNNQPQHFGDGTRLSIL.

V usage is TRBV6-5 and J usage is TRBJ2-4; D is unclear. With 5 bases removed from V and 2 bases from J, the gap between germline ends came to 10 bases. Germline V gene lookup returns CDR1 MNHEY and CDR2 SVGAGI. This CDR3 has 14 amino acids. The CDR3 region has the DNA TGTGCCAGCAGTCAAGTGGCCACCAAAAACATTCAGTACTTC. Protein: CASSQVATKNIQYF.

CDR3 sequence (DNA): TGTGCCTGGAGTACCGGGAGCAATGAGCAGTTCTTC. It encodes CAWSTGSNEQFF. The rearrangement joins TRBV30 to TRBJ2-1; tentatively, D is TRBD2 (6 bases). Germline loops: CDR1 GTSNPN, CDR2 SVGIG (reference sequence). The V end was cut by 2 bases, the J end by 6 bases, with 8 bases between. CDR3 length: 12 amino acids.

This chain uses TRBV7-8 with TRBJ2-2; D may be TRBD2 (6 bases). This CDR3 is built from 15 residues. V lost 1 base, J lost 4 bases, and 10 bases lay in between. Looked up from germline, CDR1 is SGHVS and CDR2 is FQNEAQ. As DNA, the CDR3 is TGTGCCAGCAGCTTAGTAGTGGGGGGCACCGGGGAGCTGTTTTTT. The encoded protein is CASSLVVGGTGELFF.

The chain couples TRBV10-2 to TRBJ2-7; D call uncertain. V gave up 6 bases and J gave up 0 bases, with 6 bases separating them. The CDR3 totals 12 residues. In germline, CDR1 is WSHSY, CDR2 SAAADI. The CDR3 DNA reads as TGCGCCAGCAGCGTCAGCTCCTACGAGCAGTACTTC. Encoded protein: CASSVSSYEQYF.

The chain couples TRBV7-9 to TRBJ2-7, with a tentative D call TRBD1 (7 bases). The CDR3 extends over 16 amino acids. CDR1 is SEHNR and CDR2 is FQNEAQ in the germline V gene (reference sequence). V lost 6 bases and J 0 bases, leaving 18 bases between the germline ends. The CDR3 region is CASSEGGQPSSYEQYF. CDR3 coding DNA: TGTGCCAGCAGTGAGGGGGGACAGCCGAGCTCCTACGAGCAGTACTTC.

The chain carries TRBV18 and TRBJ1-1; D possibly corresponds to TRBD1 (6 bases). Germline CDR1 and CDR2: KGHSH and LQKENI. CDR3 size: 14 residues. The germline V and J ends were trimmed by 6 bases and 0 bases, with 11 bases remaining between them. The DNA of the CDR3 is TGTGCCAGCTCCGGCCAGGGGATGAACACTGAAGCTTTCTTT. It translates to CASSGQGMNTEAFF.

J is TRBJ1-1 and V is TRBV28, with 7 bases that match TRBD1. This CDR3 is 15 amino acids long. The V gene end was trimmed by 6 bases and the J gene end by 6 bases; junction bases not matched to a gene: 13. The germline V gene has CDR1 MDHEN and CDR2 SYDVKM. The CDR3 reads CASRTGQARTAEAFF. The CDR3 DNA follows: TGTGCCAGCAGGACCGGACAGGCTCGAACAGCTGAAGCTTTCTTT.

The chain uses TRBV7-2 and TRBJ2-1; D perhaps matches TRBD1 (7 bases). Germline CDR1 is SGHTA and CDR2 is FQGNSA. The V end lost 1 base, the J end lost 8 bases, and 18 bases lay between the germline ends. CDR3 length: 16 residues. CDR3 sequence reads: CASSLEGRGVYDEQFF. The CDR3 bases are TGTGCCAGCAGCTTAGAGGGCAGGGGGGTGTACGATGAGCAGTTCTTC.

V gene TRBV5-6 combines with J gene TRBJ2-3, with 7 positions matching TRBD2. The junction had 8 bases not matched to a gene; V was cut back by 6 bases and J by 1 base. Germline CDR1 and CDR2: SGHDT and YYEEEE. This CDR3 region has 15 residues. CDR3 protein: CASTQLAGGTDTQYF. As DNA, the CDR3 is TGTGCCAGCACCCAGCTTGCGGGGGGCACAGATACGCAGTATTTT.

This clone occurred a few times. This sequence joins TRBV21-1 and TRBJ2-7; TRBD2, the table's D call, was not compared with the DNA. TRBV21-1 is classified as a pseudogene. This CDR3 is 19 amino acids long. The CDR3 loop is CASSPRALSRVRRSYEQYF. CDR3 nucleotide sequence: TGTGCCAGCAGCCCACGAGCTCTATCCCGGGTTCGAAGGTCCTACGAGCAGTACTTC.

The chain is built from TRBV5-1 and TRBJ2-2, with D perhaps matching TRBD1 (5 bases). The CDR3 is 14 amino acids. Germline values: CDR1 SGHRS, CDR2 YFSETQ. Deletions cut 0 bases from V and 4 bases from J, with 7 bases between. CDR3 region: CASSLGQSTGELFF. For the CDR3, the DNA is TGCGCCAGCAGCTTGGGACAGTCCACCGGGGAGCTGTTTTTT.

The genes are TRBV5-6 and TRBJ2-7, with 13 nucleotides matching TRBD2. V shed 4 bases and J 2 bases; nucleotides not matched to a gene: 3. This CDR3 contains 15 residues. CDR1 is SGHDT, CDR2 YYEEEE, per germline. DNA of the CDR3: TGTGCCAGCAGCCAACTAGCGGGAGGGACCTACGAGCAGTACTTC. Its translation: CASSQLAGGTYEQYF.

The chain links TRBV15 to TRBJ1-2; D gene ambiguous. The V end lost 1 base, the J end lost 3 bases, and 24 bases lay between the germline ends. This CDR3 has 19 residues. Germline V gene data show CDR1 as LNHNV and CDR2 as YYDKDF (reference sequence). CDR3 protein: CATSRGVALAGPPHYGYTF. The CDR3 nucleotides read TGTGCCACCAGCAGAGGAGTCGCACTCGCGGGTCCACCTCACTATGGCTACACCTTC.

This clone has a single count. The J gene is TRBJ2-3, the V gene TRBV20-1; D uncertain. The CDR3 runs to 11 residues. Germline V CDR1 and CDR2: DFQATT, SNEGSKA (reference sequence). V shed 2 bases and J shed 0 bases, with 0 bases lying between them. CDR3 nucleotides: TGCAGTGCTAGAAGCACAGATACGCAGTATTTT. It translates to CSARSTDTQYF.

The chain recombines TRBV27 with TRBJ1-4, with a possible D match to TRBD1 (5 bases). The CDR3 extends over 16 amino acids. The germline CDR1 and CDR2 sequences are MNHEY and SMNVEV (reference sequence). Trimming took 3 bases from V and 2 from J, leaving 13 bases between them. The CDR3 protein is CASSLRGDGTNEKLFF. In DNA form, the CDR3 reads TGTGCCAGCAGTTTGCGCGGGGACGGGACTAATGAAAAACTGTTTTTT.

In this sample, this clone turned up many times. The chain recombines TRBV2 with TRBJ1-5; a weak D match, TRBD1 (5 bases). Germline CDR1 and CDR2: SNHLY and FYNNEI. Trimming pared 1 base from V and 3 bases from J, leaving 19 bases between. The CDR3 has 18 residues. CDR3 sequence (DNA): TGTGCCAGCAGTGAAGGGGGTGGTAGGAGACAGAACAATCAGCCCCAGCATTTT. Translation gives CASSEGGGRRQNNQPQHF. Together with reference TRBV2 and TRBJ1-5, the CDR3 gives the full variable domain: EPEVTQTPSHQVTQMGQEVILRCVPISNHLYFYWYRQILGQKVEFLVSFYNNEISEKSEIFDDQFSVERPDGSNFTLKIRSTKLEDSAMYFCASSEGGGRRQNNQPQHFGDGTRLSIL.

This chain links TRBV19 with TRBJ2-1, with TRBD2 matching over 7 bases. V was pared by 3 bases and J by 0 bases, with 11 bases of the junction left unmatched. This CDR3 comprises 18 residues. The germline V gene has CDR1 LNHDA and CDR2 SQIVND (reference sequence). The CDR3 loop is CASSMGLAEKYSYNEQFF. CDR3 coding DNA: TGTGCCAGTAGTATGGGCCTAGCGGAAAAATACTCCTACAATGAGCAGTTCTTC.

This rearrangement joins TRBV5-8 to TRBJ2-1; a possible D gene is TRBD1 (5 bases). Trimming took off 4 bases at V and 9 bases at J, with 8 bases between the two ends. The CDR3 spans 11 residues. Germline V gene data show CDR1 as SGHTS and CDR2 as YDEGEE. The CDR3 protein is CASSQDTEQFF. The DNA for the CDR3 is TGTGCCAGCAGCCAGGACACTGAGCAGTTCTTC.

The V and J genes are TRBV30 and TRBJ2-2; the match to TRBD1 covers 7 bases. V dropped 5 bases and J dropped 13; count of bases not matched to a gene: 7. Germline assignment: CDR1 GTSNPN and CDR2 SVGIG (reference sequence). The CDR3 is 11 amino acids. CDR3 nucleotides: TGTGCCTGGGCGACAGGGAGAAGGCTGTTTTTT. Its protein is CAWATGRRLFF. Drawing the rest from reference TRBV30 and TRBJ2-2, the complete variable domain is SQTIHQWPATLVQPVGSPLSLECTVEGTSNPNLYWYRQAAGRGLQLLFYSVGIGQISSEVPQNLSASRPQDRQFILSSKKLLLSDSGFYLCAWATGRRLFFGEGSRLTVL.

This clone appeared once. The rearrangement joins TRBV18 to TRBJ1-3; D uncertain. The germline gives CDR1 KGHSH, CDR2 LQKENI. The CDR3 runs to 16 residues. Trimming took 2 bases from V and 0 from J, leaving 11 bases between them. The CDR3 coding sequence is TGTGCCAGCTCACCAGGCGGACCGAACTCTGGAAACACCATATATTTT. Its translation: CASSPGGPNSGNTIYF. Looking up the rest from reference TRBV18 and TRBJ1-3 gives the full variable domain: NAGVMQNPRHLVRRRGQEARLRCSPMKGHSHVYWYRQLPEEGLKFMVYLQKENIIDESGMPKERFSAEFPKEGPSILRIQQVVRGDSAAYFCASSPGGPNSGNTIYFGEGSWLTVV.